This T cell receptor (beta chain) is from a study of monozygotic twins with inflammatory bowel disease. The CDR3 contains 13 residues. Using the 5' RACE reads, TCRdb records one entry per CDR3 protein without DNA. The sample's table shows approximately 400,000 distinct CDR3 sequences. The origin of this receptor is a human donor with ulcerative colitis or Crohn's disease, or a healthy co-twin of an affected twin (not recorded which). The sequenced sample was blood. The V and J genes are TRBV21-1 and TRBJ2-2; TCRdb outputs TRBD2, but without DNA this stays unchecked. TRBV21-1 is an annotated pseudogene. The CDR3 is CASSKEGSGELFF.